This note documents a single T cell receptor (beta chain) sequence. What it recognizes is unknown. Germline is not matched at one junction end, which may reflect a read error. This sample stems from a study of post-analysis software for immune sequencing data. Study background: Relapsing-remitting, secondary progressive and progressive-relapsing forms of multiple sclerosis all featured among disease courses.

The TCR beta cDNA libraries carried unique molecular identifiers. Between roughly 0.95 and 10 million T cells gave rise to about 450,000 cDNA molecules. TCRdb reprocessed the PCR reads with MiXCR, giving one entry per CDR3 protein. The data contain hundreds of thousands of distinct CDR3 sequences, roughly three fifths of them singletons. Overall study findings and caveats: Strong same-batch co-clustering of samples appeared with F measure clustering. Normalized Chao1 diversity was significantly reduced in patients versus controls. Controls showed lower frequencies than patients for roughly five TRBV segments, and TRBV5-6, TRBV5-1 and TRBV20-1 were among these.

The CDR3 covers 15 residues. Germline loops: CDR1 MNHEY, CDR2 SMNVEV (reference sequence). The chain couples TRBV27 to TRBJ2-1, with 8 bases identical to TRBD1. The specimen sequenced was blood. The TCR was taken from a girl aged 2-10 years with multiple sclerosis. The CDR3 is CAGRPDRGIYNEQFF. The CDR3 DNA reads as TGTGCCGGCAGGCCTGACAGGGGAATCTACAATGAGCAGTTCTTC.